This T cell receptor (beta chain) was sequenced in a study of blood T cell repertoires in COVID-19 (TCRdb year 2020). As for the study more broadly: Collaborator samples came from the United States, Italy and Spain and covered acute and convalescent phases of COVID-19. The prospective study material was composed of cDNA or gDNA derived from T cells, B-cell-depleted T cells, or PBMCs. Deeply sampled blood TCRbeta repertoires from subjects exposed to, actively infected with, or recovered from COVID-19 were included in the dataset. The repertoires were made available in a free public database intended to serve as a resource for research on the immune response to SARS-CoV-2. The samples were drawn from two sources: the first 160 participants of the ongoing ImmuneRACE study, and 1,000 to 1,500 subjects contributed by 6 global collaborators. Nearly every sample came with metadata listing a de-identified subject ID, COVID-19 status, age in years and sex. HLA class I and class II types, where available, came from metadata supplied by the sample provider rather than from assay-based typing. Findings and caveats that apply to the study as a whole: How much clinical and demographic metadata was included differed by source and by participant, and the metadata was provided uncurated.

Worth noting for this clone: What antigen it recognizes has not been identified. The record has no base qualities; no much larger clone is one base away.

In the prospective study, participants were roughly 18 to 100 years old, resided in around 25 geographic areas of the United States, and were enrolled through a virtual design. To assign participants to cohorts, the prospective study relied on clinical history that participants themselves reported in a screening survey and a study questionnaire. Exposed participants had been in contact with someone with a PCR-confirmed or clinician-diagnosed COVID-19 case within 2 weeks of study entry. Mobile phlebotomists in the prospective study collected whole blood, serum and a nasopharyngeal or oropharyngeal swab from every participant. Prospective study participants could optionally give additional blood draws and questionnaires over an approximately two-month period. Prospective study blood samples were shipped either frozen or at room temperature before DNA extraction. TCRbeta CDR3 regions were amplified from genomic DNA by means of the immunoSEQ Assay, a bias-controlled multiplex PCR. Concerning the study's data processing: The number of nucleated cells in each sample was estimated from the amplification of reference gene primers within the assay. To quantify the absolute abundance of each unique TCRbeta CDR3 rearrangement, sequence reads were collapsed and filtered. Productive Simpson clonality was computed per sample as the square root of Simpson's diversity index over productive rearrangements. Not all clones reach the TCRdb copy of this immuneACCESS table, which keeps in-frame sequences only. Checked studies attribute under half of the gap to unresolved V genes and leave the rest unexplained. The V and J calls and clone size are taken from that table; D and trimming were inferred from the DNA. The sample contains about 140,000 clones, approximately 88% of them found a single time. 5.2% of the sample lies in the top ten.

The TCR comes from a man between 70 and 80 years old who had been exposed to COVID-19. Sequenced: PBMCs or T cells enriched from blood (not recorded which).

The CDR3 sequence is CASSLIGQGDNEQFF. The bases are TGTGCCAGCAGCTTAATAGGACAGGGCGACAATGAGCAGTTCTTC. The receptor chain draws on TRBV11-1 and TRBJ2-1; a stretch of 8 junction bases matches TRBD1. Trimming takes 2 bases off V and 5 bases off J; junction bases not matched to a gene: 5. The germline V gene (reference sequence) specifies SGHAT as CDR1 and FQDESV as CDR2. The CDR3 sequence holds 15 residues, the cysteine and phenylalanine included. Just CDR3 DNA is preserved here, 45 bases in frame from base 1.